The 30 T cell receptor beta chains below all came from one sample that was sequenced in a study of blood T cell repertoires in COVID-19. Sequenced by immunoSEQ multiplex PCR; TCRdb stores in-frame clones only, minus some. Here the sample spans roughly 260,000 clones, more than 85% being singletons. Source material: peripheral blood. These receptors were collected from a person aged 18 to 30 with COVID-19, enrolled during active disease.

The V and J genes are TRBV2 and TRBJ1-2; D is unresolved. CDR1 and CDR2 from the germline V gene are SNHLY and FYNNEI. Trimming pared 7 bases from V and 6 bases from J, leaving 12 bases between. The CDR3 has 12 residues. The CDR3 bases are TGTGCCAGCACGTTACTCCCCAATGGCTACACCTTC. Translation: CASTLLPNGYTF.

V is TRBV6-5 and J is TRBJ1-2, with 7 bases aligning to TRBD1. The V gene end was trimmed by 5 bases and the J gene end by 4 bases; junction bases not matched to a gene: 7. This CDR3 comprises 14 residues. CDR1 and CDR2 from the germline V gene are MNHEY and SVGAGI. As DNA, the CDR3 is TGTGCCAGCAGTCCCGACAGGGTGGGCTATGGCTACACCTTC. This translates into CASSPDRVGYGYTF.

The V call is TRBV9, the J call TRBJ2-1; 8 bases line up with TRBD2. The junction had 7 bases not matched to a gene; V was cut back by 0 bases and J by 8 bases. CDR1 and CDR2 (germline): SGDLS, YYNGEE. CDR3 length equals 15 residues. The CDR3: CASSVASGRGDEQFF. CDR3 sequence (DNA): TGTGCCAGCAGCGTAGCCAGCGGGAGAGGCGATGAGCAGTTCTTC.

The gene calls are TRBV28 and TRBJ1-1, with a possible D match to TRBD1 (6 bases). V was trimmed by 6 bases and J by 4 bases, leaving 12 bases between them. This CDR3 is built from 13 residues. CDR1 and CDR2 (germline): MDHEN, SYDVKM. The CDR3 coding sequence is TGTGCCAGCAGACGACTGACAGGCACTGAAGCTTTCTTT. It specifies CASRRLTGTEAFF.

V usage is TRBV5-1 and J usage is TRBJ2-7, with TRBD2 matching over 8 bases. CDR1 SGHRS and CDR2 YFSETQ come from the germline V gene. J gave up 4 bases and V 3 bases, and 15 bases lay outside the gene matches. This CDR3 is 17 amino acids long. The DNA for the CDR3 is TGCGCCAGCAGCTCTTGGCCCTTACCGGGAGGGAGTTACGAGCAGTACTTC. Protein: CASSSWPLPGGSYEQYF.

The chain combines TRBV30 with TRBJ2-5; 9 nucleotides align to TRBD2. There are 15 residues in the CDR3. Germline loops: CDR1 GTSNPN, CDR2 SVGIG (reference sequence). The ends lost 0 bases at V and 2 bases at J; junction bases unmatched: 4. This CDR3 reads CAWSVVTSGQETQYF. The CDR3, as DNA: TGTGCCTGGAGTGTAGTGACTAGCGGTCAAGAGACCCAGTACTTC.

V and J are TRBV7-6 and TRBJ2-1, with D tentatively TRBD2 (6 bases). Germline CDR1 SGHVS, CDR2 FNYEAQ. The CDR3 has 17 residues. V gave up 1 base and J gave up 8 bases, with 21 bases separating them. The CDR3 sequence is CASSLGSGAPSVYEQFF. DNA for the CDR3: TGTGCCAGCAGCTTAGGGTCCGGGGCCCCTAGCGTCTATGAGCAGTTCTTC.

This clone appeared a single time. This chain links TRBV4-1 with TRBJ2-7; possibly TRBD2 for D (5 bases). Germline CDR1 reads MGHRA; CDR2 reads YSYEKL. The CDR3 is made up of 13 amino acids. The V and J ends lost 2 bases and 6 bases respectively, with 11 bases between them. The CDR3 spells CASSQLGSVEQYF. CDR3 DNA: TGCGCCAGCAGCCAATTGGGTAGCGTCGAGCAGTACTTC.

This chain links TRBV3-1 (or the pseudogene TRBV3-2) with TRBJ2-7; tentative D call: TRBD2 (5 bases). Trimming removed 2 bases at V and 5 bases at J, with 13 bases between. Germline-derived CDR1 and CDR2 are LGHDT and YNNKEL (reference sequence). This CDR3 is built from 14 residues. The CDR3 DNA reads TGTGCCAGCAGCCAAATAGCTAGCAACCACGAGCAGTACTTC. This codes for CASSQIASNHEQYF.

The chain employs TRBV24-1 and TRBJ2-7, with D possibly being TRBD2 (5 bases). The V end lost 0 bases, the J end lost 7 bases, and 9 bases lay between the germline ends. Germline CDR1 and CDR2: KGHDR and SFDVKD. The CDR3 consists of 13 residues. CDR3 protein: CATSDLLSGEQYF. The CDR3 DNA is TGTGCCACCAGTGATTTGCTTTCGGGGGAGCAGTACTTC.

This clone was seen just once. The gene calls are TRBV25-1 and TRBJ1-1; 12 nucleotides agree with TRBD1. V lost 2 bases and J lost 3; bases outside the gene matches: 10. The CDR3 extends over 18 amino acids. The germline gives CDR1 MGHDK, CDR2 SYGVNS. As DNA, the CDR3 is TGTGCCAGCAGTGAAAGCCCCGGGACAGGGGGCTGGGACACTGAAGCTTTCTTT. Its protein product is CASSESPGTGGWDTEAFF.

V gene TRBV7-9 combines with J gene TRBJ1-2, with TRBD1 as a possible D gene (5 bases). The germline V gene encodes CDR1 SEHNR and CDR2 FQNEAQ (reference sequence). The germline V and J ends were trimmed by 5 bases and 5 bases, with 9 bases remaining between them. The CDR3 is 12 residues long. CDR3 in DNA: TGTGCCAGCAGCACAGGAGCTTATGGCTACACCTTC. It specifies CASSTGAYGYTF.

The V and J genes are TRBV6-5 and TRBJ1-6; weak D call: TRBD1 (6 bases). Deletions cut 7 bases from V and 10 bases from J, with 17 bases between. CDR3 length: 14 amino acids. CDR1 is MNHEY, CDR2 SVGAGI, per germline. DNA of the CDR3: TGTGCCAGCATTGCCTCTAGGGGGATGTCACCCCTCCACTTT. Amino acid sequence: CASIASRGMSPLHF.

The genes are TRBV27 and TRBJ2-3, with 15 bases matching TRBD2. Germline V gene sequence: CDR1 MNHEY, CDR2 SMNVEV (reference sequence). There are 19 residues in the CDR3. The V gene end was trimmed by 6 bases and the J gene end by 4 bases; junction bases not matched to a gene: 14. CDR3 residues: CASRRTSGRDGGVADTQYF. The CDR3 nucleotides are TGTGCCAGCAGGAGGACTAGCGGGAGGGATGGTGGGGTGGCAGATACGCAGTATTTT.

V is TRBV28 and J is TRBJ2-5; TRBD2 matches at 11 bases. V shed 4 bases and J 5 bases; nucleotides not matched to a gene: 6. CDR3 size: 15 residues. Germline V gene lookup returns CDR1 MDHEN and CDR2 SYDVKM. The CDR3 loop reads CASSSRLAGTETQYF. The CDR3, as DNA: TGTGCCAGCAGTTCACGACTAGCGGGAACGGAGACCCAGTACTTC.

V usage is TRBV28 and J usage is TRBJ2-2, with D hard to call. The length of the CDR3 is 16 residues. The germline V and J ends were trimmed by 2 bases and 3 bases, with 13 bases remaining between them. Germline assignment: CDR1 MDHEN and CDR2 SYDVKM. The chain's CDR3 is CASSLDQAPDTGELFF. As DNA, the CDR3 is TGTGCCAGCAGTTTAGACCAGGCCCCCGACACCGGGGAGCTGTTTTTT.

This clone was detected once. The chain employs TRBV19 and TRBJ2-5; 8 bases agree with TRBD1. The CDR3 sequence is 15 residues long. Germline CDR1 LNHDA, CDR2 SQIVND (reference sequence). Germline trimming cut 6 bases from V and 2 bases from J; bases unmatched to any gene: 8. The CDR3 DNA is TGTGCCAGTAGCCGGAACAGGGGGTGGCAAGAGACCCAGTACTTC. This translates into CASSRNRGWQETQYF.

V gene TRBV13 combines with J gene TRBJ1-5, with no clear D. From germline, CDR1 is PRHDT and CDR2 FYEKMQ (reference sequence). This CDR3 is 12 amino acids long. V was pared by 5 bases and J by 4 bases, with 6 bases between. Written as DNA, the CDR3 is TGTGCCAGCAGCCTCGGTAATCAGCCCCAGCATTTT. This encodes CASSLGNQPQHF.

The V gene is TRBV27, the J gene TRBJ2-1; 9 positions agree with TRBD2. There are 15 residues in the CDR3. V lost 0 bases and J lost 5; bases outside the gene matches: 2. Germline-derived CDR1 and CDR2 are MNHEY and SMNVEV (reference sequence). In DNA form, the CDR3 reads TGTGCCAGCAGTTTATCTGCTAGCGGGAACAATGAGCAGTTCTTC. It translates to CASSLSASGNNEQFF.

This clone was seen just once. This chain links TRBV7-9 with TRBJ1-1; possible D gene TRBD1, 6 bases. V was trimmed by 7 bases and J by 5 bases, leaving 14 bases between them. The CDR3 is 13 residues long. Per germline, CDR1 SEHNR and CDR2 FQNEAQ (reference sequence). The CDR3 bases are TGTGCCAGCACCGCAACAGGGAGTACTGAAGCTTTCTTT. The encoded protein is CASTATGSTEAFF.

The V and J genes are TRBV4-2 and TRBJ2-1; 10 nucleotides line up with TRBD2. The CDR3 contains 15 residues. Germline V CDR1 and CDR2: LGHNA, YNFKEQ. The J segment lost 8 bases and the V segment lost 1 base, leaving 5 bases of the junction unmatched. In nucleotides, the CDR3 is TGTGCCAGCAGCCAAGCGGCTAGCGGGAGCGATGAGCAGTTCTTC. This gives the protein CASSQAASGSDEQFF.

This clone was counted a few times. The rearrangement uses TRBV18 and TRBJ1-4; the D is unclear. CDR1 is KGHSH and CDR2 is LQKENI in the germline V gene. V was pared by 8 bases and J by 6 bases, with 13 bases between. This CDR3 is built from 13 residues. The DNA of the CDR3 is TGTGCCAGCAGAGGAACATTAGATGAAAAACTGTTTTTT. This sequence encodes CASRGTLDEKLFF.

The chain links TRBV5-4 to TRBJ2-5; TRBD1 matches 8 bases. The germline CDR1 and CDR2 sequences are SGHNT and YYREEE (reference sequence). The CDR3 loop spans 14 amino acids. The V gene end was trimmed by 4 bases and the J gene end by 5 bases; junction bases not matched to a gene: 7. CDR3 nucleotides: TGTGCCAGCAGCCTGACAGGGGAGAAGGAGACCCAGTACTTC. Amino acid sequence: CASSLTGEKETQYF.

The chain recombines TRBV24-1 with TRBJ1-2; the match to TRBD1 covers 10 bases. CDR1 and CDR2 (germline): KGHDR, SFDVKD. The V and J ends lost 3 bases and 7 bases, in that order; junction bases with no gene match: 7. The length of the CDR3 is 15 residues. The CDR3 protein is CATSDPRTGGSGYTF. The DNA of the CDR3 is TGTGCCACCAGTGATCCTCGGACAGGGGGAAGTGGCTACACCTTC.

This chain joins TRBV28 and TRBJ2-2; the D gene is possibly TRBD2 (5 bases). Per germline, CDR1 MDHEN and CDR2 SYDVKM. Trimming left V 6 bases short and J 4 bases short, with 12 bases between. The CDR3 extends over 14 amino acids. CDR3 amino acids: CASRTGLITGELFF. In DNA form, the CDR3 reads TGTGCCAGCAGAACTGGACTGATCACCGGGGAGCTGTTTTTT.

The chain uses TRBV29-1 and TRBJ2-7; D remains unclear. The CDR3 consists of 14 residues. Trimming removed 0 bases from V and 0 bases from J, with 9 bases in between. From germline, CDR1 is SQVTM and CDR2 ANQGSEA. CDR3 sequence: CSVEDSGSSYEQYF. The DNA for the CDR3 is TGCAGCGTTGAAGATTCGGGTAGCTCCTACGAGCAGTACTTC.

The chain couples TRBV6-4 to TRBJ2-1, with 7 bases matching TRBD2. The CDR3 is made up of 14 amino acids. V lost 6 bases to trimming and J lost 9 bases; unmatched junction nucleotides: 11. Germline V gives CDR1 MRHNA, CDR2 SNTAGT. CDR3 in amino acids: CASSALGGVGEQFF. CDR3 DNA: TGTGCCAGCAGCGCTTTGGGGGGGGTTGGTGAGCAGTTCTTC.

V and J are TRBV24-1 and TRBJ2-7; 7 nucleotides align to TRBD1. With V trimmed by 5 bases and J by 2 bases, 14 bases remained unmatched. Germline V gene lookup returns CDR1 KGHDR and CDR2 SFDVKD. This CDR3 comprises 17 residues. CDR3 coding DNA: TGTGCCACCAGTGCTCCCGGGACAGTTTGCTTAACCTACGAGCAGTACTTC. Protein product: CATSAPGTVCLTYEQYF.

The rearrangement links TRBV6-5 to TRBJ2-3; maybe TRBD2 (6 bases). This CDR3 has 15 amino acids. CDR1 MNHEY and CDR2 SVGAGI come from the germline V gene. Trimming took 6 bases from V and 0 from J, leaving 13 bases between them. CDR3 nucleotides: TGTGCCAGCAGCCCCCCCCGGGGGAGCACAGATACGCAGTATTTT. This sequence encodes CASSPPRGSTDTQYF.

The rearrangement joins TRBV5-6 to TRBJ2-5; possibly TRBD2 for D (5 bases). The germline CDR1 and CDR2 sequences are SGHDT and YYEEEE. CDR3 length: 15 residues. With 0 bases removed from V and 5 bases from J, the gap between germline ends came to 14 bases. DNA of the CDR3: TGTGCCAGCAGCTTGGAGTGGCTAGCATCGGAGACCCAGTACTTC. It codes for CASSLEWLASETQYF.